Listed below are T cell receptor beta chains from one sample, sequenced in a study of OX40 agonist ivuxolimab in advanced cancers. The protocol was immunoSEQ multiplex PCR, while the TCRdb copy is restricted to in-frame clones and leaves out a portion. The sample lists 60,000 or so clones; 85% to 90% were seen once. The material was CD4+ or CD8+ T cells sorted from blood, obtained in a trial of the OX40 agonist ivuxolimab. These receptors came from an adult with an advanced solid tumor such as melanoma, head and neck, liver or kidney cancer. The CDR3 runs from the conserved cysteine through the conserved F or W. Each record gives: V gene, J gene, D gene, clone size, CDR3 protein, CDR3 DNA. The D gene is left open where the match is weak. Clone size is given for some rows only: seen once, a few or many times, or a class if the clone is expanded.

>TRBV5-6|TRBJ2-7|-|-
CASSLAGLGYEQYF
TGTGCCAGCAGCTTGGCAGGTTTAGGCTACGAGCAGTACTTC
>TRBV19|TRBJ2-7|-|-
CASALDGFYEQYF
TGTGCCAGCGCTCTAGACGGTTTCTACGAGCAGTACTTC
>TRBV27|TRBJ2-3|-|-
CASSLTGLFSTQYF
TGTGCCAGCAGTTTAACCGGGCTCTTTTCTACGCAGTATTTT
>TRBV11-2|TRBJ2-7|-|-
CASSLWDGNYEQYF
TGTGCCAGCAGCTTGTGGGACGGCAACTACGAGCAGTACTTC
>TRBV2|TRBJ1-5|-|-
CASSEALSSNQPQHF
TGTGCCAGCAGTGAAGCGCTGTCTAGCAATCAGCCCCAGCATTTT
>TRBV4-1|TRBJ2-2|-|-
CASSQVRGSGTGELFF
TGCGCCAGCAGCCAAGTTCGGGGGAGCGGCACCGGGGAGCTGTTTTTT
>TRBV11-2|TRBJ2-7|-|-
CASSLGGGEQYF
TGTGCCAGCAGCTTAGGAGGGGGCGAGCAGTACTTC
>TRBV19|TRBJ1-4|TRBD1|once
CASSPRTGANEKLFF
TGTGCCAGTAGTCCGCGGACAGGGGCTAATGAAAAACTGTTTTTT
>TRBV27|TRBJ1-5|-|-
CASSFGQPRWPQHF
TGTGCCAGCAGTTTCGGGCAGCCTCGTTGGCCCCAGCATTTT
>TRBV2|TRBJ1-1|TRBD1|once
CASSVDRGLTEAFF
TGTGCCAGCAGTGTAGACAGGGGGCTCACTGAAGCTTTCTTT
>TRBV7-2|TRBJ2-5|-|-
CASSLWKALETQYF
TGTGCCAGCAGCTTATGGAAGGCTTTGGAGACCCAGTACTTC
>TRBV27|TRBJ2-1|TRBD2|-
CASSPPGLAGDNEQFF
TGTGCCAGCAGTCCCCCCGGACTAGCGGGAGACAATGAGCAGTTCTTC
>TRBV6-5|TRBJ1-1|-|-
CASSYSTGEGNTEAFF
TGTGCCAGCAGTTACTCGACGGGGGAAGGGAACACTGAAGCTTTCTTT
>TRBV7-6|TRBJ1-4|-|-
CASSFDSQEKLFF
TGTGCCAGCAGCTTTGACAGTCAGGAAAAACTGTTTTTT
>TRBV10-3|TRBJ1-5|-|-
CAISESMGVDQHF
TGTGCCATCAGTGAGTCGATGGGGGTCGACCAGCATTTT
>TRBV27|TRBJ2-1|-|-
CASSAGSPSYNEQFF
TGTGCCAGCAGCGCGGGGAGCCCCTCCTACAATGAGCAGTTCTTC
>TRBV7-3|TRBJ2-2|TRBD2|-
CASSFSGRALAGELFF
TGTGCCAGCAGCTTTAGCGGGAGGGCCCTTGCCGGGGAGCTGTTTTTT
>TRBV27|TRBJ2-1|TRBD1|-
CASSFWQGALDEQFF
TGTGCCAGCAGTTTTTGGCAGGGGGCGCTGGATGAGCAGTTCTTC
>TRBV29-1|TRBJ1-1|TRBD1|few
CSVGQGIEAFF
TGCAGCGTTGGACAGGGAATTGAAGCTTTCTTT
>TRBV5-1|TRBJ2-2|-|-
CASSLSPPAPGTGELFF
TGCGCCAGCAGCTTGTCCCCCCCGGCCCCTGGGACCGGGGAGCTGTTTTTT
>TRBV6-1|TRBJ2-7|-|-
CASSEIGESYEQYF
TGTGCCAGCAGTGAAATTGGGGAATCCTACGAGCAGTACTTC
>TRBV5-1|TRBJ2-3|-|-
CASSLAVGTDTQYF
TGCGCCAGCAGCTTGGCTGTAGGGACAGATACGCAGTATTTT
>TRBV4-2|TRBJ2-4|TRBD2|-
CASSQEGRSGGSSGIQYF
TGTGCCAGCAGCCAAGAAGGGCGTAGCGGGGGAAGCTCTGGCATTCAGTACTTC
>TRBV10-3|TRBJ2-2|-|-
CAISESITGELFF
TGTGCCATCAGTGAGTCCATTACCGGGGAGCTGTTTTTT
>TRBV4-2|TRBJ2-7|-|few
CASSQGTYEQYF
TGTGCCAGCAGCCAAGGCACCTACGAGCAGTACTTC
>TRBV11-2|TRBJ1-2|TRBD1|many
CASSLDRNTNYGYTF
TGTGCCAGCAGCTTGGACAGGAATACTAACTATGGCTACACCTTC
>TRBV4-1|TRBJ2-1|-|-
CASSQEAATSYNEQFF
TGCGCCAGCAGCCAAGAAGCGGCTACCTCCTACAATGAGCAGTTCTTC
>TRBV5-6|TRBJ2-5|-|-
CASSPPREETQYF
TGTGCCAGCAGCCCCCCCCGGGAGGAGACCCAGTACTTC